The TCR beta chain under discussion was sequenced for a study of shared clonotypes between healthy human individuals. Sequencing used immunoSEQ multiplex PCR; TCRdb keeps in-frame clones, though not all of them. The sample lists approximately 640,000 clones, around 72% occurring once. A note on this clone: What it binds is unknown.

Study-level findings and limits: The authors sampled blood alone, and tissue repertoires likely differ.

Sequenced sample: memory CD4+ T cells sorted from blood. Subset here: CD45RA-negative fraction. The source of this sequence is a woman aged 30 to 39 in good health.

The CDR3 DNA reads as TGTGCCAGCCACGCGGAGGGAATAAACACCATATATTTT. It yields the protein CASHAEGINTIYF. V and J are TRBV28 and TRBJ1-3, with D unclear. In germline, CDR1 is MDHEN, CDR2 SYDVKM. The CDR3 covers 13 residues. The ends were cut back, 8 bases at V and 6 bases at J, with 14 bases in the middle. The variable domain in full, with the rest retrieved from reference TRBV28 and TRBJ1-3, is DVKVTQSSRYLVKRTGEKVFLECVQDMDHENMFWYRQDPGLGLRLIYFSYDVKMKEKGDIPEGYSVSREKKERFSLILESASTNQTSMYLCASHAEGINTIYFGEGSWLTVV.